This entry lists 2 T cell receptor beta chains sequenced from one sample in a study of human T cells and chemical hapten exposure. TCRdb recomputed calls from the RACE reads with MiXCR, one row per CDR3 protein. Altogether roughly 40,000 distinct CDR3 sequences are present, 9.5% to 15% being singletons, with the ten largest covering about 5.7%. The sample's time point: pre-sensitization, week 0. The treatment here: therapeutic diphenylcyclopropenone sensitization with weekly scalp DPC. This sample comprised whole blood, obtained in connection with sensitization to the hapten diphenylcyclopropenone (DPC). The receptors were gathered from a woman aged 25 to 45 with alopecia areata. Some clones in this sample may be carry-over from other donors' samples.

In this sample, this clonotype turned up many times. This chain uses TRBV7-8 with TRBJ2-7, with TRBD2 identical over 13 bases. Per germline, CDR1 SGHVS and CDR2 FQNEAQ. Trimming cost V 6 bases and J 3 bases; bases outside gene matches: 5. The length of the CDR3 is 15 residues. DNA of the CDR3: TGTGCCAGCAGGTTCGGGACTAGCGGGAACTACGAGCAGTACTTC. Its protein is CASRFGTSGNYEQYF.

This clonotype was counted at least ten times. The rearrangement joins TRBV20-1 to TRBJ2-5; 9 nucleotides match TRBD2. Germline-derived CDR1 and CDR2 are DFQATT and SNEGSKA (reference sequence). Trimming removed 5 bases from V and 5 bases from J; junction bases left unmatched: 9. The CDR3 is 14 residues long. DNA for the CDR3: TGCAGTGCTCTCCGTAGCGGGGGCGGGGAGACCCAGTACTTC. Its protein product is CSALRSGGGETQYF.